Presented here are 24 T cell receptor beta chains from one specimen sequenced in a study of CD39 and CD103 CD8 tumor-infiltrating T cells. TCRdb's table, derived via immunoSEQ multiplex PCR, lists solely in-frame clones and lacks some. The data show around 7,700 clones, 50% to 75% seen once. The sequencing sample was made of CD8+ T cells sorted from blood. Subset meaning: total memory CD8 T cells (CD45RA-CCR7+/-) from blood or uninvolved lymph node. These receptors all come from a human donor with head and neck squamous cell carcinoma.

J is TRBJ2-5 and V is TRBV6-6; D remains unclear. This CDR3 is built from 11 residues. Trimming shortened V by 2 bases and J by 6 bases, and 4 bases separated the two germline ends. The germline CDR1 and CDR2 sequences are MNHNY and SVGAGI (reference sequence). CDR3 bases: TGTGCCAGCAGTTACGGCCAGACCCAGTACTTC. Protein: CASSYGQTQYF.

This clone was counted only a few times. V gene TRBV9 combines with J gene TRBJ2-3; the D gene could be TRBD1 or TRBD2 (6 bases each). The length of the CDR3 is 15 residues. V dropped 5 bases and J dropped 0 bases, with 13 bases sitting between them. Germline V gene lookup returns CDR1 SGDLS and CDR2 YYNGEE. CDR3 in DNA: TGTGCCAGCAGTGGGGGGCGATACAGCACAGATACGCAGTATTTT. Its translation: CASSGGRYSTDTQYF.

The chain is built from TRBV5-4 and TRBJ2-3; 9 bases are a match to TRBD1. Germline CDR1 SGHNT, CDR2 YYREEE (reference sequence). CDR3 length equals 12 residues. Trimming took 3 bases from V and 9 from J; bases not matched to a gene: 2. CDR3: CASSWGQGTQYF. In nucleotides, the CDR3 is TGTGCCAGCAGCTGGGGACAGGGAACGCAGTATTTT.

The chain employs TRBV19 and TRBJ2-1; D not certain. V lost 2 bases, J lost 7 bases, and 15 bases lay in between. The CDR3 is 15 amino acids. The germline V gene has CDR1 LNHDA and CDR2 SQIVND (reference sequence). CDR3 amino acids: CASSITRAAANEQFF. CDR3 DNA sequence: TGTGCCAGTAGTATAACCCGGGCAGCCGCTAATGAGCAGTTCTTC.

This sequence joins TRBV2 and TRBJ1-4, with D uncertain. The length of the CDR3 is 15 residues. V dropped 2 bases and J dropped 2 bases, with 9 bases sitting between them. Germline CDR1 is SNHLY and CDR2 is FYNNEI. CDR3 region: CASSEFLGTNEKLFF. CDR3 DNA sequence: TGTGCCAGCAGTGAATTCTTGGGGACTAATGAAAAACTGTTTTTT. Combining the CDR3 with reference TRBV2 and TRBJ1-4 gives the whole variable domain EPEVTQTPSHQVTQMGQEVILRCVPISNHLYFYWYRQILGQKVEFLVSFYNNEISEKSEIFDDQFSVERPDGSNFTLKIRSTKLEDSAMYFCASSEFLGTNEKLFFGSGTQLSVL.

This clone was picked up one time. The chain recombines TRBV7-9 with TRBJ2-5; perhaps TRBD1 as D (5 bases). The V gene's germline CDR1 is SEHNR and CDR2 FQNEAQ (reference sequence). Trimming took 4 bases from V and 7 from J, leaving 25 bases between them. CDR3 size: 17 residues. The CDR3 reads CASSSPVVGVYFGTQYF. As DNA, the CDR3 is TGTGCCAGCAGCTCTCCCGTGGTAGGGGTATATTTTGGGACCCAGTACTTC.

The chain carries TRBV28 and TRBJ1-1; D remains unclear. Germline values: CDR1 MDHEN, CDR2 SYDVKM. The CDR3 spans 15 residues. The ends were cut back, 6 bases at V and 2 bases at J, with 16 bases in the middle. The CDR3 region is CASSKLTERNTEAFF. The DNA for the CDR3 is TGTGCCAGCAGCAAACTTACGGAGCGTAACACTGAAGCTTTCTTT.

In DNA, the CDR3 is TGCAGCGTTCTAGGACTAGCGGGAACTACCTACGAGCAGTACTTC. It encodes CSVLGLAGTTYEQYF. The chain couples TRBV29-1 to TRBJ2-7, with 12 bases that match TRBD2. The junction had 7 bases not matched to a gene; V was cut back by 5 bases and J by 2 bases. Germline assignment: CDR1 SQVTM and CDR2 ANQGSEA. The CDR3 has 15 amino acids.

The J gene is TRBJ2-7, the V gene TRBV27; TRBD1 is a possible D gene (6 bases). Germline V gene sequence: CDR1 MNHEY, CDR2 SMNVEV (reference sequence). Trimming left V 0 bases short and J 8 bases short, with 17 bases between. The CDR3 contains 15 residues. Written as DNA, the CDR3 is TGTGCCAGCAGTTTATCGGGGACCAGGGGTTCCCAGCAGTACTTC. Translated, it gives CASSLSGTRGSQQYF.

The chain has TRBV27 and TRBJ2-5, with 10 bases lining up with TRBD2. The J call is in doubt because the DNA end fits TRBJ2-7 better. Germline CDR1 MNHEY, CDR2 SMNVEV (reference sequence). CDR3 length: 16 residues. The CDR3 spells CASSSARAGGIYEQYF. For the CDR3, the DNA is TGTGCCAGCAGTTCCGCAAGAGCGGGAGGGATTTACGAGCAGTACTTC.

In its sample, this clone was seen a few times. This chain connects TRBV28 to TRBJ1-1; D is undetermined. V dropped 6 bases and J dropped 3 bases, with 8 bases sitting between them. From germline, CDR1 is MDHEN and CDR2 SYDVKM. CDR3 length: 12 residues. The CDR3 sequence: CASRYGDTEAFF. The CDR3 DNA follows: TGTGCCAGCAGATATGGCGACACTGAAGCTTTCTTT.

This rearrangement joins TRBV27 to TRBJ2-3; TRBD2 might be the D (6 bases). V was trimmed by 3 bases and J by 6 bases, leaving 16 bases between them. Looked up from germline, CDR1 is MNHEY and CDR2 is SMNVEV (reference sequence). The CDR3 is 15 amino acids. In nucleotides, the CDR3 is TGTGCCAGCAGTTTCGTGGCGGGGCCGAGGGATACGCAGTATTTT. Protein sequence: CASSFVAGPRDTQYF.

The chain carries TRBV30 and TRBJ2-1; 10 nucleotides align to TRBD1. Germline CDR1 and CDR2: GTSNPN and SVGIG (reference sequence). V lost 3 bases to trimming and J lost 5 bases; unmatched junction nucleotides: 4. The CDR3 covers 14 residues. This chain's CDR3 is CAWSGGTGDNEQFF. DNA of the CDR3: TGTGCCTGGAGCGGAGGGACAGGGGACAATGAGCAGTTCTTC.

This clone has more than one count but fewer than ten. This chain joins TRBV4-1 and TRBJ2-4, with 8 bases lining up with TRBD1. The CDR3 contains 13 residues. The V gene end was trimmed by 5 bases and the J gene end by 8 bases; junction bases not matched to a gene: 5. In germline, CDR1 is MGHRA, CDR2 YSYEKL. CDR3 loop: CASSYGQGDIQYF. Written as DNA, the CDR3 is TGCGCCAGCAGCTACGGACAGGGTGACATTCAGTACTTC.

Notes on this clone: One end of the junction fails to match germline, which may point to a read error. The chain couples TRBV30 to TRBJ1-5, with TRBD1 identical over 7 bases. This CDR3 is 15 amino acids long. Germline V gives CDR1 GTSNPN, CDR2 SVGIG (reference sequence). The CDR3 nucleotides are TGTGTCTGGAGTCCAGTGGCAGGGGGAACTCAGCCCCAGCATTTT. Its protein product is CVWSPVAGGTQPQHF.

The gene calls are TRBV13 and TRBJ1-2; TRBD1 aligns across 7 bases. Germline CDR1 PRHDT, CDR2 FYEKMQ (reference sequence). The CDR3 runs to 14 residues. The junction had 4 bases not matched to a gene; V was cut back by 1 base and J by 5 bases. CDR3 sequence (DNA): TGTGCCAGCAGCTTAGCCCAGGGGGATTATGGCTACACCTTC. This encodes CASSLAQGDYGYTF. The complete variable domain, with remaining parts taken from reference TRBV13 and TRBJ1-2, reads AAGVIQSPRHLIKEKRETATLKCYPIPRHDTVYWYQQGPGQDPQFLISFYEKMQSDKGSIPDRFSAQQFSDYHSELNMSSLELGDSALYFCASSLAQGDYGYTFGSGTRLTVV.

The rearrangement uses TRBV5-6 and TRBJ1-2; D remains ambiguous. This CDR3 is 15 amino acids long. The germline V and J ends were trimmed by 2 bases and 4 bases, with 15 bases remaining between them. Per the germline V gene, CDR1 is SGHDT and CDR2 is YYEEEE. The CDR3 loop is CASSFGETTLYGYTF. The CDR3 nucleotides are TGTGCCAGCAGCTTCGGAGAAACTACACTCTATGGCTACACCTTC.

Concerning this clone itself: This sample includes further DNA sequences coding for the same CDR3. This rearrangement joins TRBV25-1 to TRBJ2-1; D call uncertain. The V and J ends lost 2 bases and 6 bases respectively, with 5 bases between them. Germline V gene sequence: CDR1 MGHDK, CDR2 SYGVNS. There are 12 residues in the CDR3. For the CDR3, the DNA is TGTGCCAGCAGTGAACTAGGCAATGAGCAGTTCTTC. It yields the protein CASSELGNEQFF.

The V gene is TRBV5-4, the J gene TRBJ1-1, with D hard to call. This CDR3 is 14 amino acids long. Germline-derived CDR1 and CDR2 are SGHNT and YYREEE (reference sequence). Trimming pared 8 bases from V and 4 bases from J, leaving 18 bases between. CDR3 loop: CARTQDLTRTEAFF. CDR3 DNA: TGTGCCAGAACCCAGGACCTCACCCGCACTGAAGCTTTCTTT.

The chain uses TRBV11-2 and TRBJ1-1; 8 positions match TRBD1. The trim removed 4 bases at V and 1 base at J, leaving 8 bases unmatched. Germline CDR1 SGHAT, CDR2 FQNNGV. CDR3 length: 16 residues. This CDR3 reads CASSSTTGGRNTEAFF. CDR3 nucleotides: TGTGCCAGCAGCTCGACTACAGGGGGTCGGAACACTGAAGCTTTCTTT.

The rearrangement links TRBV5-1 to TRBJ2-7; TRBD1 agrees at 7 bases. The CDR3 runs to 15 residues. CDR1 is SGHRS, CDR2 YFSETQ, per germline. With 3 bases clipped from V and 4 bases from J, the junction kept 10 bases outside the gene matches. The CDR3 reads CASSSSGTEDYEQYF. CDR3 DNA: TGCGCCAGCAGCTCCAGTGGGACAGAGGATTACGAGCAGTACTTC.

This chain connects TRBV30 to TRBJ2-7, with TRBD2 matching 8 bases. This CDR3 has 14 residues. V shed 7 bases, J shed 6 bases, and the junction held 14 bases outside the gene matches. From germline, CDR1 is GTSNPN and CDR2 SVGIG (reference sequence). This chain's CDR3 is CASRPWVAGSEQYF. The CDR3 DNA sequence: TGTGCCTCCCGCCCTTGGGTAGCGGGAAGCGAGCAGTACTTC.

The rearrangement joins TRBV29-1 to TRBJ2-7, with D perhaps assigned TRBD1 or TRBD2 (5 bases each). Between the trimmed V and J ends, which lost 4 bases and 5 bases, there was a span of 6 bases. This CDR3 is 10 amino acids long. Germline V lookup: CDR1 SQVTM, CDR2 ANQGSEA. CDR3 protein: CSVVGDEQYF. The CDR3 coding sequence is TGCAGCGTTGTGGGGGACGAGCAGTACTTC.

Only a few counts were recorded for this clone. The rearrangement links TRBV2 to TRBJ1-3; D is unclear. V lost 2 bases, J lost 0 bases, and 5 bases lay in between. The CDR3 runs 14 residues. CDR1 is SNHLY, CDR2 FYNNEI, per germline. The CDR3 DNA sequence: TGTGCCAGCAGTGAAACGGCCTCTGGAAACACCATATATTTT. Translation: CASSETASGNTIYF.